This T cell receptor beta chain was sequenced during a study of blood T cells in healthy people across ages. Study-level findings and limits: It was held that the diversity estimates obtained from one million T cells were underestimates. TCR beta diversity, measured per million T cells, fell in a roughly linear way with age. Long-lived donors had more naive CD4+ cells and higher diversity than aged donors.

Through a sample-barcoded 5' primer and a J-beta primer mix, a second PCR was run for roughly 7 to 11 cycles. TCRdb reanalysed the 5' RACE reads using MiXCR and keeps one entry per CDR3 protein. The sample gives some 710,000 distinct CDR3 sequences, about half of which show up once; 15% to 20% is in the top ten. With regard to this clonotype: The target antigen is unknown.

The V end was cut by 5 bases, the J end by 3 bases, with 8 bases between. The CDR3 extends over 13 amino acids. Germline CDR1 and CDR2: SGHTA and FQGNSA. Source material: blood. This clonotype was obtained from a man older than 75 in good health. The V call is TRBV7-2, the J call TRBJ2-1; possibly TRBD2 for D (5 bases). DNA of the CDR3: TGTGCCAGCAGCATCCGGGACTACAATGAGCAGTTCTTC. This sequence encodes CASSIRDYNEQFF.